The 19 T cell receptor beta chains below were found in one sample sequenced in a study of blood T cell repertoires in COVID-19. Assay used: immunoSEQ multiplex PCR; TCRdb lists only in-frame clones, some missing. The sample records fewer than 200,000 clones, around four fifths being singletons. Sequencing was carried out using PBMCs or T cells enriched from blood (not recorded which). These receptors were collected from a woman in her forties or fifties who had recovered from COVID-19.

This rearrangement joins TRBV28 to TRBJ1-2; D unclear. Germline V gives CDR1 MDHEN, CDR2 SYDVKM. There are 13 residues in the CDR3. V shed 2 bases and J shed 4 bases, with 8 bases lying between them. The CDR3 DNA sequence: TGTGCCAGCAGTTTAGGGCAGAGCTATGGCTACACCTTC. It is translated as CASSLGQSYGYTF.

J is TRBJ2-3 and V is TRBV5-4, with 9 bases that match TRBD2. Trimming cost V 5 bases and J 0 bases; bases outside gene matches: 7. CDR3 length: 16 residues. The germline V gene encodes CDR1 SGHNT and CDR2 YYREEE (reference sequence). The CDR3 DNA follows: TGTGCCAGCAGACCGCAGCGGGGGGTTAGCACAGATACGCAGTATTTT. This encodes CASRPQRGVSTDTQYF.

The chain recombines TRBV24-1 with TRBJ2-1, with 13 bases identical to TRBD2. This CDR3 has 19 amino acids. Germline V gene lookup returns CDR1 KGHDR and CDR2 SFDVKD. The V gene end was trimmed by 4 bases and the J gene end by 3 bases; junction bases not matched to a gene: 11. In nucleotides, the CDR3 is TGTGCCACCAGTGACCCGGGACGGAGGACTAGCGGGAGCTACAATGAGCAGTTCTTC. Translated, it gives CATSDPGRRTSGSYNEQFF.

This clone was detected only a few times. The chain uses TRBV30 and TRBJ1-4; 9 positions match TRBD1. The germline V gene encodes CDR1 GTSNPN and CDR2 SVGIG (reference sequence). J lost 8 bases, V lost 1 base, and 11 bases had no gene match. The CDR3 spans 16 residues. The CDR3 bases are TGTGCCTGGAGTGGCACACGGGACAGGGTGTACGAAAAACTGTTTTTT. This gives the protein CAWSGTRDRVYEKLFF.

The V call is TRBV7-2, the J call TRBJ2-5, with 9 bases lining up with TRBD2. The trim removed 5 bases at V and 3 bases at J, leaving 4 bases unmatched. The germline gives CDR1 SGHTA, CDR2 FQGNSA. This CDR3 spans 14 amino acids. In nucleotides, the CDR3 is TGTGCCAGCAGCCGCAGACTAGCGGAAGAGACCCAGTACTTC. Translating gives CASSRRLAEETQYF.

This clone has only one observation. The V gene is TRBV6-6, the J gene TRBJ2-2; weak D call: TRBD2 (6 bases). The length of the CDR3 is 16 residues. Germline V gene data show CDR1 as MNHNY and CDR2 as SVGAGI (reference sequence). V lost 6 bases and J 2 bases, leaving 16 bases between the germline ends. CDR3 DNA sequence: TGTGCCAGCAGAAGTAGGGCGGGGATAAACACCGGGGAGCTGTTTTTT. This translates into CASRSRAGINTGELFF.

The table lists this clone with a count of one. The chain is built from TRBV4-3 and TRBJ1-6; D gene unclear. The CDR3 loop spans 15 amino acids. V dropped 0 bases and J dropped 6 bases, with 9 bases sitting between them. Looked up from germline, CDR1 is LGHNA and CDR2 is YSLEER. The CDR3 sequence is CASSQDGQSNSPLHF. CDR3 DNA sequence: TGCGCCAGCAGCCAAGATGGGCAGAGTAATTCACCCCTCCACTTT.

This chain connects TRBV27 to TRBJ1-1; a weak D match, TRBD1 (6 bases). Germline CDR1 reads MNHEY; CDR2 reads SMNVEV (reference sequence). This CDR3 has 14 amino acids. The V end was cut by 10 bases, the J end by 1 base, with 16 bases between. CDR3 sequence reads: CATSIGQQNTEAFF. The CDR3 DNA is TGTGCCACCTCGATAGGACAGCAGAACACTGAAGCTTTCTTT.

V is TRBV4-3 and J is TRBJ2-3, with 9 bases matching TRBD1. From germline, CDR1 is LGHNA and CDR2 YSLEER. This CDR3 is built from 15 residues. Losses at the gene ends were 4 bases for V and 3 bases for J; bases not matched to a gene: 5. CDR3 region: CASSPGDRETDTQYF. For the CDR3, the DNA is TGCGCCAGCAGCCCGGGGGACAGGGAGACAGATACGCAGTATTTT.

The chain uses TRBV5-1 and TRBJ1-3, with TRBD1 as a possible D gene (5 bases). Germline V CDR1 and CDR2: SGHRS, YFSETQ. The CDR3 is 13 residues long. Trimming stripped 4 bases from V and 4 bases from J, with 9 bases between. The CDR3 reads CASSEPGGNTIYF. In DNA form, the CDR3 reads TGCGCCAGCAGCGAGCCAGGGGGAAACACCATATATTTT.

V usage is TRBV6-5 and J usage is TRBJ2-3; the match to TRBD1 covers 11 bases. V lost 7 bases and J lost 4; bases outside the gene matches: 7. Germline lookup yields CDR1 MNHEY and CDR2 SVGAGI. The CDR3 runs 15 residues. Written as DNA, the CDR3 is TGTGCCAGCAACTTACGGACAGGGGGCGCAGATACGCAGTATTTT. Protein sequence: CASNLRTGGADTQYF.

This chain links TRBV29-1 with TRBJ2-3, with TRBD2 as a possible D gene (6 bases). Trimming took off 5 bases at V and 5 bases at J, with 17 bases between the two ends. Germline assignment: CDR1 SQVTM and CDR2 ANQGSEA. This CDR3 is 14 amino acids long. The CDR3 loop reads CSVQLTGGRDTQYF. CDR3 nucleotides: TGCAGCGTTCAACTAACAGGAGGGAGAGATACGCAGTATTTT.

This chain uses TRBV18 with TRBJ2-1; D is unclear. Germline-derived CDR1 and CDR2 are KGHSH and LQKENI. V lost 2 bases and J 5 bases, leaving 7 bases between the germline ends. The CDR3 totals 13 residues. This CDR3 reads CASSPGLNNEQFF. In DNA, the CDR3 is TGTGCCAGCTCACCAGGGCTCAACAATGAGCAGTTCTTC. Full variable domain (outside the CDR3, taken from reference TRBV18 and TRBJ2-1): NAGVMQNPRHLVRRRGQEARLRCSPMKGHSHVYWYRQLPEEGLKFMVYLQKENIIDESGMPKERFSAEFPKEGPSILRIQQVVRGDSAAYFCASSPGLNNEQFFGPGTRLTVL.

The V call is TRBV28, the J call TRBJ1-4; D remains ambiguous. Germline CDR1 MDHEN, CDR2 SYDVKM. This CDR3 has 17 residues. Trimming took off 0 bases at V and 3 bases at J, with 14 bases between the two ends. The CDR3 spells CASSLWGEGSANEKLFF. DNA for the CDR3: TGTGCCAGCAGTTTATGGGGAGAAGGGTCAGCTAATGAAAAACTGTTTTTT.

This chain uses TRBV30 with TRBJ2-7, with 8 nucleotides matching TRBD1. Germline values: CDR1 GTSNPN, CDR2 SVGIG (reference sequence). V was clipped by 3 bases and J by 6 bases; unmatched bases: 10. The CDR3 has 14 residues. The CDR3 bases are TGTGCCTGGAGCCCGTGGACAGGGAAAGGCGAGCAGTACGTC. Translation: CAWSPWTGKGEQYV.

The chain recombines TRBV28 with TRBJ2-1; possible D gene TRBD2, 6 bases. In germline, CDR1 is MDHEN, CDR2 SYDVKM. Between the trimmed V and J ends, which lost 7 bases and 8 bases, there was a span of 18 bases. This CDR3 contains 14 residues. The CDR3 is CASIGGWARDEQFF. Written as DNA, the CDR3 is TGTGCCAGCATCGGAGGGTGGGCACGCGATGAGCAGTTCTTC.

The rearrangement links TRBV3-1 (or the pseudogene TRBV3-2) to TRBJ1-2, with D possibly matching TRBD1 (5 bases). V was trimmed by 1 base and J by 8 bases, leaving 14 bases between them. The CDR3 is 14 amino acids. Germline V gene lookup returns CDR1 LGHDT and CDR2 YNNKEL (reference sequence). CDR3 DNA sequence: TGTGCCAGCAGCCAAGTAGGGGCCCCGCGCGGCTACACCTTC. Translating it yields CASSQVGAPRGYTF.

J is TRBJ1-2 and V is TRBV5-1; D gene uncertain. The CDR3 has 13 residues. Trimming stripped 0 bases from V and 9 bases from J, with 12 bases between. Per germline, CDR1 SGHRS and CDR2 YFSETQ. The CDR3 coding sequence is TGCGCCAGCAGCTTGGACGGCCGGGTTAGCTACACCTTC. Translated, it gives CASSLDGRVSYTF. Drawing the rest from reference TRBV5-1 and TRBJ1-2, the complete variable domain is KAGVTQTPRYLIKTRGQQVTLSCSPISGHRSVSWYQQTPGQGLQFLFEYFSETQRNKGNFPGRFSGRQFSNSRSEMNVSTLELGDSALYLCASSLDGRVSYTFGSGTRLTVV.

The rearrangement links TRBV9 to TRBJ2-1, with 11 bases identical to TRBD2. In germline, CDR1 is SGDLS, CDR2 YYNGEE. This CDR3 has 16 amino acids. The ends lost 1 base at V and 2 bases at J; junction bases unmatched: 2. The DNA of the CDR3 is TGTGCCAGCAGCGTACCGGGACTAGCGGCCTACAATGAGCAGTTCTTC. It codes for CASSVPGLAAYNEQFF.